This T cell receptor beta chain stems from a study of T cells and copy number aberrations in small-cell lung cancer (dated by TCRdb to the early 2020s). About the study as a whole: TCR repertoire sequencing was paired with whole-exome sequencing of the same tumor regions to relate T cell metrics to mutations and copy number aberrations. Tumor TCR data existed for around 17 patients, and some 15 patients had TCR data from both tumor tissue and normal tissue. Overall results and qualifications from the work: A small sample size, resulting from surgical resection being uncommon in small-cell lung cancer, limited the study, and the findings need validation. Tumors had lower T-cell density, richness and clonality than adjacent lung tissue, but the difference in density was not significant. All specimens consisted of formalin-fixed paraffin-embedded tissue, which is known to introduce sequencing artifacts.

For this clone: The specificity of this receptor is unknown. No base qualities exist here, and no much larger clone lies one base off it.

Donors were patients with limited-stage small-cell lung cancer who underwent surgical resection in Hangzhou, China, between about 2007 and 2020. Every donor went straight to surgery with no preoperative chemotherapy or radiotherapy, and no donor was given immunotherapy either before or after surgery. All 20 or so patients in the sequenced cohort were identified as smokers or heavy second-hand smokers. Adjacent normal lung was collected at least 2 cm from the tumor margin and was confirmed morphologically free of malignant cells by two pathologists. To characterize T cell repertoire heterogeneity, the study applied multi-region TCR-beta sequencing to resected limited-stage small-cell lung cancers and to tumor-adjacent lung tissue. The AllPrep DNA/RNA FFPE Kit (Qiagen) was used to extract genomic DNA from FFPE tissue. From V the trimming removes 0 bases and from J it removes 6 bases, while the gene matches leave 9 bases of the junction unaccounted for. Based on the germline V gene, the CDR1 and CDR2 sequences are LGHNA and YNFKEQ. CDR3 length: 17 amino acids, cysteine to phenylalanine. The kept DNA is CDR3 alone, 51 bases in frame from the first base.

Using multiplexed V- and J-gene primers, the immunoSEQ hsTCRB Kit amplified TCR-beta CDR3 regions from genomic DNA. Unique DNA barcodes were added in a second PCR, and the samples were pooled together with a negative control and a positive control. An Illumina MiSeq running a 150-cycle paired-end protocol was used to sequence the pooled TCR-beta libraries. On the authors' methods: Raw sequencing data were processed by Adaptive Biotechnologies into a report with normalized, annotated TCR-beta repertoires. T-cell density was calculated by normalizing TCR-beta templates to usable DNA, with usable DNA estimated through amplification of housekeeping genes. Richness counted unique rearrangements, and clonality was defined as 1 minus Pielou's evenness. This is the immuneACCESS table as TCRdb keeps it, with only in-frame sequences that have V and J called. A part of the clones is gone; compared with another copy, unresolved V genes explain less than half, and the rest is unexplained. The DNA gave D and trimming, while V, J and clone size come from that table. For this sample the table gives about 2,600 clones, of which roughly four fifths were detected only once. Of the sample, about a tenth is held by the ten largest clones.

The receptor chain draws on TRBV4-2 and TRBJ2-3, and TRBD2 aligns with 10 junction nucleotides. This TCR derives from a man aged 55 to 69 with small cell lung cancer. Sequences were obtained from normal tissue next to the tumor. The encoded CDR3 is CASSQDGVAGGADTQYF. The DNA reads as follows: TGTGCCAGCAGCCAAGATGGAGTAGCGGGGGGTGCGGATACGCAGTATTTT.